The 29 T cell receptor beta chains reported below all come from one sample, sequenced in a study of blood T cell repertoires in COVID-19. Sequenced by immunoSEQ multiplex PCR; TCRdb stores in-frame clones only, minus some. The sample contains some 120,000 clones, around two thirds of which appear only once. What was sequenced was peripheral blood. Source of these receptors: a woman aged 70-85 years with acute or convalescent COVID-19.

The chain joins TRBV6-2 or TRBV6-3 to TRBJ2-7; TRBD1 aligns across 9 bases. Germline CDR1 is MNHEY and CDR2 is SVGEGT. CDR3 length equals 16 residues. The trim removed 5 bases at V and 4 bases at J, leaving 12 bases unmatched. The CDR3 protein is CASSRIPGQGFYEQYF. The CDR3 DNA reads as TGTGCCAGCAGTCGGATTCCGGGACAGGGATTTTACGAGCAGTACTTC.

The gene calls are TRBV14 and TRBJ2-3; TRBD2 matches at 8 bases. The CDR3 has 16 residues. Germline lookup yields CDR1 SGHDN and CDR2 FVKESK. Unmatched junction bases numbered 10, after V lost 5 bases and J lost 3 bases. The CDR3 reads CASSLNSGVSTDTQYF. The CDR3, as DNA: TGTGCCAGCAGCTTAAATAGCGGGGTATCGACAGATACGCAGTATTTT.

The CDR3 protein is CASSPILTGDNEQFF. The CDR3 nucleotides are TGTGCCAGCAGCCCGATTTTAACAGGGGACAATGAGCAGTTCTTC. The chain combines TRBV6-5 with TRBJ2-1, with 7 bases matching TRBD1. CDR3 length equals 15 residues. CDR1 is MNHEY and CDR2 is SVGAGI in the germline V gene. Germline trimming cut 6 bases from V and 5 bases from J; bases unmatched to any gene: 10.

This clone was picked up a small number of times. V and J are TRBV7-2 and TRBJ1-1; D perhaps matches TRBD1 (6 bases). The CDR3 extends over 14 amino acids. Per the germline V gene, CDR1 is SGHTA and CDR2 is FQGNSA. Trimming cost V 6 bases and J 4 bases, with 15 bases left between them. The CDR3 is CASSPLTGTTEAFF. In DNA form, the CDR3 reads TGTGCCAGCAGTCCGCTAACAGGGACCACTGAAGCTTTCTTT.

This clone was observed at least ten times. The gene calls are TRBV19 and TRBJ1-2; D may be TRBD1 (6 bases). V lost 3 bases, J lost 0 bases, and 8 bases lay in between. The CDR3 consists of 14 residues. Germline V gene data show CDR1 as LNHDA and CDR2 as SQIVND (reference sequence). CDR3 sequence (DNA): TGTGCCAGTAGTATGACAGGCGCTAACTATGGCTACACCTTC. It is translated as CASSMTGANYGYTF.

V gene TRBV19 combines with J gene TRBJ1-5; 9 bases map to TRBD1. The J segment lost 7 bases and the V segment lost 6 bases, leaving 10 bases of the junction unmatched. CDR3 size: 15 residues. Germline V gene lookup returns CDR1 LNHDA and CDR2 SQIVND (reference sequence). Here the CDR3 reads CASSFGGQGGQPQHF. CDR3 coding DNA: TGTGCCAGTAGCTTTGGGGGACAGGGAGGCCAGCCCCAGCATTTT.

The chain joins TRBV9 to TRBJ2-1, with D perhaps matching TRBD2 (6 bases). V lost 3 bases and J lost 7, with 17 bases in between. The CDR3 spans 15 residues. Germline CDR1 and CDR2: SGDLS and YYNGEE. The CDR3 DNA follows: TGTGCCAGCAGCGCTACCGGGACTCGGAGGAATGAGCAGTTCTTC. It encodes CASSATGTRRNEQFF.

V gene TRBV2 combines with J gene TRBJ2-2; D not certain. The germline V gene has CDR1 SNHLY and CDR2 FYNNEI. Trimming left V 2 bases short and J 2 bases short, with 6 bases between. The CDR3 is 14 amino acids. This CDR3 reads CASSEQFNTGELFF. DNA for the CDR3: TGTGCCAGCAGTGAACAGTTTAACACCGGGGAGCTGTTTTTT. The whole variable domain, remainder taken from reference TRBV2 and TRBJ2-2, is EPEVTQTPSHQVTQMGQEVILRCVPISNHLYFYWYRQILGQKVEFLVSFYNNEISEKSEIFDDQFSVERPDGSNFTLKIRSTKLEDSAMYFCASSEQFNTGELFFGEGSRLTVL.

The rearrangement uses TRBV5-1 and TRBJ2-3; 7 positions match TRBD2. CDR3 length equals 13 residues. After removal of 4 bases from V and 5 bases from J, the junction contained 4 bases not matched to a gene. Per germline, CDR1 SGHRS and CDR2 YFSETQ. This CDR3 is CASSGGLQDTQYF. CDR3 bases: TGCGCCAGCAGCGGGGGACTACAAGATACGCAGTATTTT.

The V and J genes are TRBV28 and TRBJ1-3; 7 bases match TRBD1. The CDR3 consists of 17 residues. Trimming removed 4 bases from V and 3 bases from J; junction bases left unmatched: 12. Germline V lookup: CDR1 MDHEN, CDR2 SYDVKM. CDR3 DNA: TGTGCCAGCAGTTCTCTCGGACAGGTCCGCTTTGGAAACACCATATATTTT. The encoded protein is CASSSLGQVRFGNTIYF.

This chain uses TRBV29-1 with TRBJ1-5; no firm D call. CDR1 SQVTM and CDR2 ANQGSEA come from the germline V gene. The CDR3 loop spans 12 amino acids. Trimming shortened V by 4 bases and J by 2 bases, and 6 bases separated the two germline ends. The CDR3, as DNA: TGCAGCGTTGGGGCCGGCAATCAGCCCCAGCATTTT. This codes for CSVGAGNQPQHF.

V usage is TRBV28 and J usage is TRBJ1-1; D not certain. Trimming left V 5 bases short and J 4 bases short, with 20 bases between. CDR1 and CDR2 (germline): MDHEN, SYDVKM. The CDR3 length is 16 residues. DNA of the CDR3: TGTGCCAGCAGTACCCCGACACGGGATCGGGGCACTGAAGCTTTCTTT. It encodes CASSTPTRDRGTEAFF.

The genes are TRBV24-1 and TRBJ2-1; weak D call: TRBD2 (5 bases). The CDR3 spans 14 residues. The V and J ends lost 4 bases and 7 bases respectively, with 13 bases between them. Germline V gene sequence: CDR1 KGHDR, CDR2 SFDVKD. In nucleotides, the CDR3 is TGTGCCACCAGTGACCCAACCCCGGGGAATGAGCAGTTCTTC. The encoded protein is CATSDPTPGNEQFF.

The V gene is TRBV6-5, the J gene TRBJ2-7; a weak D match, TRBD1 (6 bases). The ends were cut back, 7 bases at V and 3 bases at J, with 19 bases in the middle. Per the germline V gene, CDR1 is MNHEY and CDR2 is SVGAGI. This CDR3 comprises 15 residues. The DNA of the CDR3 is TGTGCCAGCAAGGGGGACGTCGTTGGCGGCTACGAGCAGTACTTC. This encodes CASKGDVVGGYEQYF.

The chain joins TRBV12-5 to TRBJ1-6; 7 bases align to TRBD1. Germline V gives CDR1 LGHNT, CDR2 FRNRAP. This CDR3 comprises 17 residues. The V and J ends lost 2 bases and 6 bases, in that order; junction bases with no gene match: 10. DNA for the CDR3: TGTGCTAGTGGTTTGTCGTCCGGGACAGCCTTTAATTCACCCCTCCACTTT. As protein: CASGLSSGTAFNSPLHF.

The chain recombines TRBV2 with TRBJ2-2, with 8 positions matching TRBD1. Germline lookup yields CDR1 SNHLY and CDR2 FYNNEI. V lost 3 bases, J lost 4 bases, and 1 base stayed unmatched. CDR3 size: 14 residues. CDR3 protein: CASSDRGRTGELFF. In nucleotides, the CDR3 is TGTGCCAGCAGTGACAGGGGGCGCACCGGGGAGCTGTTTTTT.

The chain has TRBV3-1 (or the pseudogene TRBV3-2) and TRBJ1-2; TRBD1 is a possible D gene (6 bases). Germline values: CDR1 LGHDT, CDR2 YNNKEL (reference sequence). Trimming cost V 4 bases and J 7 bases, with 16 bases left between them. This CDR3 comprises 14 residues. The CDR3 loop reads CASSPLSRGRGYTF. The CDR3 bases are TGTGCCAGCAGCCCCCTCAGCAGGGGACGTGGCTACACCTTC.

The V gene is TRBV27, the J gene TRBJ2-1; 8 bases are a match to TRBD2. The CDR3 is 19 amino acids. V was pared by 0 bases and J by 6 bases, with 16 bases of the junction left unmatched. Germline CDR1 MNHEY, CDR2 SMNVEV (reference sequence). The CDR3 is CASSLSKGILAEGGNEQFF. The CDR3 DNA reads TGTGCCAGCAGTTTATCAAAGGGAATACTAGCGGAGGGAGGCAATGAGCAGTTCTTC.

V usage is TRBV11-2 and J usage is TRBJ2-3, with TRBD1 matching 8 bases. The CDR3 runs to 15 residues. V lost 0 bases, J lost 6 bases, and 5 bases stayed unmatched. The germline V gene encodes CDR1 SGHAT and CDR2 FQNNGV. CDR3 nucleotides: TGTGCCAGCAGCTTAGAGGACAGGGCCCCCGATACGCAGTATTTT. This codes for CASSLEDRAPDTQYF.

V and J are TRBV3-1 (or the pseudogene TRBV3-2) and TRBJ2-7, with 9 bases fitting TRBD1. Germline CDR1 reads LGHDT; CDR2 reads YNNKEL (reference sequence). The junction had 7 bases not matched to a gene; V was cut back by 1 base and J by 6 bases. This CDR3 has 15 amino acids. The CDR3 reads CASSQVSGQGGEQYF. DNA for the CDR3: TGTGCCAGCAGCCAAGTTTCGGGACAGGGTGGCGAGCAGTACTTC.

V is TRBV5-1 and J is TRBJ2-7; D gene ambiguous. Germline V gives CDR1 SGHRS, CDR2 YFSETQ. This CDR3 region has 13 residues. Between the trimmed V and J ends, which lost 0 bases and 3 bases, there was a span of 7 bases. The CDR3 is CASSLVADYEQYF. CDR3 DNA: TGCGCCAGCAGCTTGGTGGCGGACTACGAGCAGTACTTC.

The V call is TRBV15, the J call TRBJ1-3; TRBD1 matches 10 bases. CDR3 length: 15 amino acids. Germline-derived CDR1 and CDR2 are LNHNV and YYDKDF (reference sequence). J lost 4 bases, V lost 8 bases, and 8 bases had no gene match. CDR3 nucleotide sequence: TGTGCCACCTCCCGGGACAGGGGAAAAGGAAACACCATATATTTT. Encoded protein: CATSRDRGKGNTIYF.

In this sample, this clone turned up many times. The V gene is TRBV28, the J gene TRBJ2-2; 10 bases match TRBD1. Trimming removed 3 bases from V and 4 bases from J; junction bases left unmatched: 11. The CDR3 has 18 amino acids. Germline CDR1 is MDHEN and CDR2 is SYDVKM. The CDR3 is CASSFFPDRGRITGELFF. Written as DNA, the CDR3 is TGTGCCAGCAGTTTTTTCCCCGACAGGGGGCGCATCACCGGGGAGCTGTTTTTT.

V gene TRBV6-6 combines with J gene TRBJ1-2, with TRBD1 identical over 7 bases. This CDR3 is built from 13 residues. Germline lookup yields CDR1 MNHNY and CDR2 SVGAGI (reference sequence). The V gene end was trimmed by 4 bases and the J gene end by 2 bases; junction bases not matched to a gene: 1. The CDR3 reads CASSSTGNYGYTF. The CDR3 bases are TGTGCCAGCAGTTCGACAGGGAACTATGGCTACACCTTC.

The chain links TRBV2 to TRBJ1-4; maybe TRBD1 (6 bases). The CDR3 is 13 amino acids. Germline CDR1 reads SNHLY; CDR2 reads FYNNEI. Trimming cost V 5 bases and J 7 bases, with 11 bases left between them. This CDR3 is CASSPGGGEKLFF. CDR3 DNA: TGTGCCAGCAGTCCGGGAGGGGGTGAAAAACTGTTTTTT.

This chain links TRBV29-1 with TRBJ1-1, with D possibly TRBD1 on 6 matching bases. Trimming stripped 6 bases from V and 8 bases from J, with 19 bases between. The CDR3 is 13 residues long. The V gene's germline CDR1 is SQVTM and CDR2 ANQGSEA. In DNA form, the CDR3 reads TGCAGCGTACTTCCCCTACAGGGCGAAGAAGCTTTCTTT. Amino acid sequence: CSVLPLQGEEAFF.

This clone was counted between two and nine times. The chain links TRBV18 to TRBJ1-4; D is unclear. The CDR3 covers 16 residues. V was pared by 3 bases and J by 0 bases, with 11 bases between. The germline V gene encodes CDR1 KGHSH and CDR2 LQKENI. The CDR3 here is CASSPAQPATNEKLFF. The CDR3, as DNA: TGTGCCAGCTCACCCGCACAGCCAGCAACTAATGAAAAACTGTTTTTT.

In this sample, this clone turned up a few times. The chain recombines TRBV12-5 with TRBJ1-4; 10 bases line up with TRBD1. This CDR3 is 16 amino acids long. From germline, CDR1 is LGHNT and CDR2 FRNRAP. V shed 2 bases and J 5 bases; nucleotides not matched to a gene: 5. The CDR3 here is CASGLTPGQGNEKLFF. The CDR3, as DNA: TGTGCTAGTGGTTTGACCCCGGGACAGGGGAATGAAAAACTGTTTTTT.

This clone was found a few times. The CDR3 nucleotides are TGTGCCAGCAGCCCCCGGGGGAAGCGGGGGGGGAGCCGAGCACCGCCTACGCAGTATTTT. Translating it yields CASSPRGKRGGSRAPPTQYF. The chain has TRBV12-1 and TRBJ2-3; the table gives TRBD2 as D, unverified against the DNA. TRBV12-1 is an annotated pseudogene. The CDR3 is 20 residues long.